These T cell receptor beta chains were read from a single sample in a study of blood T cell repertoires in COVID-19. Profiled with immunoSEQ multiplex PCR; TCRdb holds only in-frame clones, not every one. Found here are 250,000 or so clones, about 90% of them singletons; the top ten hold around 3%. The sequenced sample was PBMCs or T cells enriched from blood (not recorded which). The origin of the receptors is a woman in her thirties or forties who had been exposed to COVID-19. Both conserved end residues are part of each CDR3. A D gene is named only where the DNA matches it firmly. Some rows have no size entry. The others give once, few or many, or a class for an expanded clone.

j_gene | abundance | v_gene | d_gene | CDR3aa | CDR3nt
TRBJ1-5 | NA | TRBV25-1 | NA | CASSESGGSQPQHF | TGTGCCAGCAGTGAATCGGGCGGGAGTCAGCCCCAGCATTTT
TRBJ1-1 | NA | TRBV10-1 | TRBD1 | CASSLDRVGNTEAFF | TGCGCCAGCAGCCTGGACAGGGTGGGGAACACTGAAGCTTTCTTT
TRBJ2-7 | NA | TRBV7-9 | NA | CASRRPGGAVSAEQYF | TGTGCCAGCAGGCGCCCCGGTGGGGCGGTGTCCGCCGAGCAGTACTTC
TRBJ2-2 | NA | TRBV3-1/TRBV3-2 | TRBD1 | CASSPPGQGADGELFF | TGTGCCAGCAGCCCACCGGGACAGGGGGCCGACGGGGAGCTGTTTTTT
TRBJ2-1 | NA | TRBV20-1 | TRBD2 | CSAGTRWQFF | TGCAGTGCTGGGACTAGATGGCAGTTCTTC
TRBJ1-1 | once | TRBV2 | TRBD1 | CASTGQGRTEAFF | TGTGCCAGCACCGGACAGGGACGCACTGAAGCTTTCTTT
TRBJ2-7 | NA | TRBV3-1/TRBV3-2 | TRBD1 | CASSPGQGPYEQYF | TGTGCCAGCAGCCCGGGACAGGGGCCCTACGAGCAGTACTTC
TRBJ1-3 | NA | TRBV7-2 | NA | CASSFWGGPSGSGNTIYF | TGTGCCAGCAGCTTTTGGGGGGGGCCGTCGGGCTCTGGAAACACCATATATTTT
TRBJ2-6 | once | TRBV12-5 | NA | CASGFTGANVLTF | TGTGCTAGTGGTTTTACTGGGGCCAACGTCCTGACTTTC
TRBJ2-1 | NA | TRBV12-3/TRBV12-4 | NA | CASSTGYWQFF | TGTGCCAGCAGTACAGGGTATTGGCAGTTCTTC
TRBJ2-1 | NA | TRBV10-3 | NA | CAIRRSIGVVESYNEQFF | TGTGCCATCAGGAGAAGTATTGGAGTAGTCGAGTCCTACAATGAGCAGTTCTTC
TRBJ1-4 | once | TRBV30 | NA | CAWSVTANEKLFF | TGTGCCTGGAGTGTAACAGCTAATGAAAAACTGTTTTTT
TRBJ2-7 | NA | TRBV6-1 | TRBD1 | CASSEADRYEQYF | TGTGCCAGCAGTGAAGCGGACAGGTACGAGCAGTACTTC
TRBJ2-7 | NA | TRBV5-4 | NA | CASSRSTGSSYEQYF | TGTGCCAGCAGCAGGTCGACGGGATCCTCCTACGAGCAGTACTTC